Listed below are T cell receptor beta chains from one sample, sequenced in a study of post-analysis software for immune sequencing data. MiXCR, run by TCRdb on the PCR reads, gives a single entry per CDR3 protein. The table includes 700,000 to 900,000 distinct CDR3 sequences, 35% to 55% detected once. Material: blood. Receptors were obtained from a girl aged 10 to 17 with multiple sclerosis. Both conserved end residues are part of each CDR3. Fields, in order: D gene, clone size, J gene, V gene, CDR3 DNA, CDR3 protein. The D gene is left open where the match is weak. The size entry is marked missing in some rows and otherwise reads once, few, many or a size class.

. | few | TRBJ2-7 | TRBV15 | TGTGCCACCAGCAGAGGTTTAGGCTACGAGCAGTACTTC | CATSRGLGYEQYF
TRBD2 | . | TRBJ2-1 | TRBV5-1 | TGCGCCAGCAGCTTGGGACTAGCGGGATACGAGCAGTTCTTC | CASSLGLAGYEQFF
. | few | TRBJ2-7 | TRBV4-1 | TGCGCCAGCAGCCAAGAACAGGCCACTTCCTACGAGCAGTACTTC | CASSQEQATSYEQYF
. | . | TRBJ2-1 | TRBV7-9 | TGTGCCAGCAGCTTAGCGAGCCGGGGAGGTCCCTACAATGAGCAGTTCTTC | CASSLASRGGPYNEQFF
TRBD2 | . | TRBJ2-2 | TRBV7-2 | TGTGCCAGCAGCTCAAGTAGCGGGAGTATTCCCGGGGAGCTGTTTTTT | CASSSSSGSIPGELFF
. | few | TRBJ2-1 | TRBV29-1 | TGCAGCGTTGAAGTACAGACAGATGAGCAGTTCTTC | CSVEVQTDEQFF
. | . | TRBJ2-1 | TRBV5-1 | TGCGCCAGCAGCCCCCGAGGAGGTTGGTCCAATGAGCAGTTCTTC | CASSPRGGWSNEQFF
TRBD2 | once | TRBJ2-1 | TRBV10-2 | TGCGCCAGCAGTGAGTCTGGTAGCGGGAGTTGGAATGAGCAGTTCTTC | CASSESGSGSWNEQFF
. | . | TRBJ1-1 | TRBV2 | TGTGCCAGCATTGAAGGGACACGAAGAATGAACACTGAAGCTTTCTTT | CASIEGTRRMNTEAFF
TRBD1 | few | TRBJ2-7 | TRBV10-3 | TGTGCCATCAGGCCGGGACAGGAGGGGAGTGAGCAGTACTTC | CAIRPGQEGSEQYF
TRBD1 | few | TRBJ2-4 | TRBV14 | TGTGCCAGCAGCTGGACAGGCAGGGGGAACATTCAGTACTTC | CASSWTGRGNIQYF
TRBD2 | . | TRBJ2-7 | TRBV6-4 | TGTGCCAGCAGTGACTCCGGGACTAGCGAGCAGTACTTC | CASSDSGTSEQYF
TRBD2 | . | TRBJ2-5 | TRBV7-3 | TGTGCCAGCAGCTTAACGCCGACTAGCGGGCAAGAGACCCAGTACTTC | CASSLTPTSGQETQYF
TRBD1 | . | TRBJ2-7 | TRBV12-3/TRBV12-4 | TGTGCCAGCAGACCGGCAGGGACAGGGACCTACGAGCAGTACTTC | CASRPAGTGTYEQYF
. | . | TRBJ1-6 | TRBV15 | TGTGCCACCAGAATCGAGAGCAATTCACCCCTCCACTTT | CATRIESNSPLHF
. | few | TRBJ2-7 | TRBV29-1 | TGCAGCGTTGAAGATTATTCGGACGGAACCTACGAGCAGTACTTC | CSVEDYSDGTYEQYF
. | . | TRBJ1-4 | TRBV20-1 | TGCAGTGCTAGATTCAGTACTAATGAAAAACTGTTTTTT | CSARFSTNEKLFF
. | . | TRBJ1-1 | TRBV7-9 | TGTGCCAGCAGCCGCGGGACACCTCAGAACACTGAAGCTTTCTTT | CASSRGTPQNTEAFF
TRBD2 | few | TRBJ2-3 | TRBV6-5 | TGTGCCAGCAATATGGTAGCGGGAGGTTCAGCAGATACGCAGTATTTT | CASNMVAGGSADTQYF
. | few | TRBJ1-2 | TRBV5-6 | TGTGCCAGCAGCTTGGTTCGGGTTCGCTATGGCTACACCTTC | CASSLVRVRYGYTF
TRBD2 | . | TRBJ2-7 | TRBV15 | TGTGCCACCAGCAAACAACGGGGACTAGCGGACTACGAGCAGTACTTC | CATSKQRGLADYEQYF
TRBD1 | once | TRBJ2-7 | TRBV6-8 | TGTGCCAGCAGTTACGCCGGGACAGGTCCCACCTACGAGCAGTACTTC | CASSYAGTGPTYEQYF
TRBD2 | . | TRBJ2-1 | TRBV5-1 | TGCGCCAGCAGCTTGGGTAGCGGGAACTCCTACAATGAGCAGTTCTTC | CASSLGSGNSYNEQFF
TRBD2 | . | TRBJ2-5 | TRBV11-2 | TGTGCCAGCACCCTAAATACCCCTATAGCGGGAGGGCCTGGAGAGACCCAGTACTTC | CASTLNTPIAGGPGETQYF
. | . | TRBJ2-7 | TRBV29-1 | TGCAGCGTTGCCCCGGATGGCGAGCAGTACTTC | CSVAPDGEQYF
TRBD1 | . | TRBJ2-2 | TRBV19 | TGTGCCAGTAGTAACCGGGACAGGGGAGCAGCCGGGGAGCTGTTTTTT | CASSNRDRGAAGELFF
TRBD1 | . | TRBJ1-1 | TRBV6-1 | TGTGCCAGCAGTGAAGGGTCGCAGGGGGCTGAAGCTTTCTTT | CASSEGSQGAEAFF
. | . | TRBJ2-3 | TRBV21-1 | TGTGCCAGCAGTCCGGGACAGGGGGACTCTAGCACAGATACGCAGTATTTT | CASSPGQGDSSTDTQYF
. | few | TRBJ2-5 | TRBV6-1 | TGTGCCAGCAGTGAGCAGGGCCAAGAGACCCAGTACTTC | CASSEQGQETQYF
. | . | TRBJ2-7 | TRBV15 | TGTGCCACCAGCAGAGATCACCAGAGTTTCGACGAGCAGTACTTC | CATSRDHQSFDEQYF
. | . | TRBJ2-5 | TRBV15 | TGTGCCACCAGCAGAGATAAAGAGACCCAGTACTTC | CATSRDKETQYF
. | . | TRBJ2-1 | TRBV20-1 | TGCAGTGCTAACTCGGGGGACCACTCCTACAATGAGCAGTTCTTC | CSANSGDHSYNEQFF
. | . | TRBJ1-2 | TRBV20-1 | TGCAGTGCACCCCCCAGGGCTACCATTGGCTACACCTTC | CSAPPRATIGYTF